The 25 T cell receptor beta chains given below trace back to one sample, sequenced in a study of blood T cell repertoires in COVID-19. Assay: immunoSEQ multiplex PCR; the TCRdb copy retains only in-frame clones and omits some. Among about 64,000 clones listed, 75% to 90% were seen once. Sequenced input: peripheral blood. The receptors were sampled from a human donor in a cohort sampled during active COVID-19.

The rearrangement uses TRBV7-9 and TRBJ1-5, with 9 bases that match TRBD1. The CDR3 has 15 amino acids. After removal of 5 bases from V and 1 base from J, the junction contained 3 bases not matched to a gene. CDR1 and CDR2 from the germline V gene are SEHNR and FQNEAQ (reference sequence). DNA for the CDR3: TGTGCCAGCAGCACGACAGGGGGAAGCAATCAGCCCCAGCATTTT. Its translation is CASSTTGGSNQPQHF.

This CDR3 is CASSQSSRDRGSYEQYF. The CDR3 nucleotides are TGCGCCAGCAGCCAATCCTCTCGGGACAGGGGTTCCTACGAGCAGTACTTC. The chain links TRBV4-1 to TRBJ2-7; TRBD1 matches 10 bases. The ends lost 2 bases at V and 1 base at J; junction bases unmatched: 8. In germline, CDR1 is MGHRA, CDR2 YSYEKL. The CDR3 loop spans 17 amino acids.

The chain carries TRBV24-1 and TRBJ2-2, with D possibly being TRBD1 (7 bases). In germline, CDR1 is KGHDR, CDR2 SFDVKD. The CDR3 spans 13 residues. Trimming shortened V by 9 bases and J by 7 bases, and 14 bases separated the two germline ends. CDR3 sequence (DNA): TGTGCCACCCGCGGAGGGGGCATCGGGGAGCTGTTTTTT. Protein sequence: CATRGGGIGELFF.

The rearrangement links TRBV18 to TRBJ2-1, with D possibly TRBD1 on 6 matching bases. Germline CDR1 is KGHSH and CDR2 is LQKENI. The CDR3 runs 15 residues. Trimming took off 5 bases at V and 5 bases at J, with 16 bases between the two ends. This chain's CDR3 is CASSSRDTTNNEQFF. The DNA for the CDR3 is TGTGCCAGCTCATCCCGGGACACCACTAACAATGAGCAGTTCTTC.

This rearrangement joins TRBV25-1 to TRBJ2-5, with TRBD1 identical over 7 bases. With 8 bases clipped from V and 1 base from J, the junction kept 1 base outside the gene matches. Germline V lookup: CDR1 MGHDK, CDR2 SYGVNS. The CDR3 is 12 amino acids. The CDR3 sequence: CASHRGQETQYF. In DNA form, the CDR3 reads TGTGCCAGCCACAGGGGCCAAGAGACCCAGTACTTC.

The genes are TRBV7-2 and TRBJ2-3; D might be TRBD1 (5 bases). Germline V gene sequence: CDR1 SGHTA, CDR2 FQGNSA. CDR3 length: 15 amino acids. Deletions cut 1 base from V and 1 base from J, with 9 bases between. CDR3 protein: CASSLGGRRTDTQYF. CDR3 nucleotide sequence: TGTGCCAGCAGCTTAGGGGGCAGACGCACAGATACGCAGTATTTT.

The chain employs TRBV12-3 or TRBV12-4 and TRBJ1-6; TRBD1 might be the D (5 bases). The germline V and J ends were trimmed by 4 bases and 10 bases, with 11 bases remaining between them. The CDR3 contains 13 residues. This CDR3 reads CASSYKRDSPLHF. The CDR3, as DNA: TGTGCCAGCAGTTACAAGCGGGACTCACCCCTCCACTTT.

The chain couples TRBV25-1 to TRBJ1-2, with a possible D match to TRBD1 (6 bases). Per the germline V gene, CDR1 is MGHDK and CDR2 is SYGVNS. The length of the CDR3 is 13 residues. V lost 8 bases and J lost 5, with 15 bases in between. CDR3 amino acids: CASGTQGTYGYTF. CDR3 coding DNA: TGTGCCAGCGGGACCCAGGGGACGTATGGCTACACCTTC.

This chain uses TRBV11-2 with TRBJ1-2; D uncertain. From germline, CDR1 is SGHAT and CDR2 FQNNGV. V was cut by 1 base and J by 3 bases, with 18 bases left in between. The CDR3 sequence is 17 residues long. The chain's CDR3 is CASSLVVGRPTDYGYTF. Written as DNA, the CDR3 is TGTGCCAGCAGCTTAGTGGTTGGCAGGCCAACAGACTATGGCTACACCTTC.

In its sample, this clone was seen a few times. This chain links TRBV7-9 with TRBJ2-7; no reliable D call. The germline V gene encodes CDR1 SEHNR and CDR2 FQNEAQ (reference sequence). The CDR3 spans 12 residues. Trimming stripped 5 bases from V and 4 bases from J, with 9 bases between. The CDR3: CASSTHPYEQYF. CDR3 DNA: TGTGCCAGCAGCACTCACCCATACGAGCAGTACTTC.

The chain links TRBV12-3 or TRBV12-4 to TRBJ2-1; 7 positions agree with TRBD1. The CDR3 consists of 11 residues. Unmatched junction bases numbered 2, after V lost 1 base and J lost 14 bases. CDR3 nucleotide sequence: TGTGCCAGCAGTTTAGTTCAGGGGGAGTTCTTC. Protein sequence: CASSLVQGEFF.

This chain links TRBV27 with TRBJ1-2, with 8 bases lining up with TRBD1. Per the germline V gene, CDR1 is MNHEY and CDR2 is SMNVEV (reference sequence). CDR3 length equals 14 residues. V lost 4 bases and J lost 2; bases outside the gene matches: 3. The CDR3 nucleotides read TGTGCCAGCAGTTACAGACAGGGGAACTATGGCTACACCTTC. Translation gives CASSYRQGNYGYTF.

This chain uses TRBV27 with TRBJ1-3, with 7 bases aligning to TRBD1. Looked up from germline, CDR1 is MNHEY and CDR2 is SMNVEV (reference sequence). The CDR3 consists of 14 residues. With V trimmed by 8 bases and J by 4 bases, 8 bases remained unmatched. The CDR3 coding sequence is TGTGCCAGCTCCTTGGACAGGCTAGGAAACACCATATATTTT. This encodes CASSLDRLGNTIYF.

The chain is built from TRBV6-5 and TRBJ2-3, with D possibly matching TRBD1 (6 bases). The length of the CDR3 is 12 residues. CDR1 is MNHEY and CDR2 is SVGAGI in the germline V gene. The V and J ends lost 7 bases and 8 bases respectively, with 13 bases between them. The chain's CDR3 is CASIQGHGTQYF. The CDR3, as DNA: TGTGCCAGCATTCAGGGACATGGTACGCAGTATTTT.

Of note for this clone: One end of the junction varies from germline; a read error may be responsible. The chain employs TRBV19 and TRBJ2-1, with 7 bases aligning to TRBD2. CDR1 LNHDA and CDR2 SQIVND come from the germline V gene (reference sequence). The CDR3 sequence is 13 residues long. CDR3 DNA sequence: TGTGCGAGTACGGCCGGGGGGTTTAATGAGCAGTTCTTC. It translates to CASTAGGFNEQFF.

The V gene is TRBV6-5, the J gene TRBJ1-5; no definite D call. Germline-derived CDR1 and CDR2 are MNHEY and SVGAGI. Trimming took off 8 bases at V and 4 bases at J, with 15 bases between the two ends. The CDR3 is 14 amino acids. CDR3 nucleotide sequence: TGTGCCAGCGGTTCCGGGGATTTGAATCAGCCCCAGCATTTT. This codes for CASGSGDLNQPQHF.

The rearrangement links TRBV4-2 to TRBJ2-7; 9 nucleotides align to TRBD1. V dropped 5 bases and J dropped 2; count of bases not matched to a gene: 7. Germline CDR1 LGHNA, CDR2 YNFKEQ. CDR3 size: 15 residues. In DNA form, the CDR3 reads TGTGCCAGCAGCAGCTCGGACAGGGGAACCTACGAGCAGTACTTC. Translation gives CASSSSDRGTYEQYF.

The CDR3 spells CASSYRGEKLFF. CDR3 coding DNA: TGTGCCAGCTCTTATAGGGGAGAAAAACTGTTTTTT. The chain carries TRBV27 and TRBJ1-4; the D gene is possibly TRBD1 (5 bases). Germline V lookup: CDR1 MNHEY, CDR2 SMNVEV (reference sequence). CDR3 length: 12 amino acids. Trimming cost V 8 bases and J 8 bases, with 12 bases left between them.

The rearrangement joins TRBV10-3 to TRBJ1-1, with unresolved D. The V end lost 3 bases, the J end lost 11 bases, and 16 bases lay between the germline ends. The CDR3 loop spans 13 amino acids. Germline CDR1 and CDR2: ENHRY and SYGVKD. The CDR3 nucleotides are TGTGCCATCAGTGATTCGCCAACACTGGAGGCTTTCTTT. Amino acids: CAISDSPTLEAFF.

The CDR3 region is CASTASGSNTGELFF. The CDR3 DNA sequence: TGTGCCAGCACCGCTAGCGGGTCGAACACCGGGGAGCTGTTTTTT. The chain combines TRBV9 with TRBJ2-2; 8 bases map to TRBD2. This CDR3 has 15 residues. Germline-derived CDR1 and CDR2 are SGDLS and YYNGEE. The trim removed 6 bases at V and 0 bases at J, leaving 4 bases unmatched.

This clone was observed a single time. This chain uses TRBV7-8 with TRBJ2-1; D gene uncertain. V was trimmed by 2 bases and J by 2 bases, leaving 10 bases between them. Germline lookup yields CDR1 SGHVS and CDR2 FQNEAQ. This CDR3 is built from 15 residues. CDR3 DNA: TGTGCCAGCAGCTTACGTAGCCTTACCTACAATGAGCAGTTCTTC. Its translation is CASSLRSLTYNEQFF.

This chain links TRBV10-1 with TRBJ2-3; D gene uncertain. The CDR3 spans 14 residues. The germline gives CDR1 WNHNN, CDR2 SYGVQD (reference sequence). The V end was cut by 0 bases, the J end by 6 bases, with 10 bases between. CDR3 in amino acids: CASSESQASDTQYF. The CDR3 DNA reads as TGCGCCAGCAGTGAGTCGCAAGCTTCCGATACGCAGTATTTT.

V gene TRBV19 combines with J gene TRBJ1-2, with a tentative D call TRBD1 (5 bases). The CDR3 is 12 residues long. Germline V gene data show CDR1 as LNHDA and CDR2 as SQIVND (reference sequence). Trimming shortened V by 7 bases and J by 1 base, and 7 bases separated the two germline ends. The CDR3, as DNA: TGTGCCAGTACGGACATTAACTATGGCTACACCTTC. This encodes CASTDINYGYTF.

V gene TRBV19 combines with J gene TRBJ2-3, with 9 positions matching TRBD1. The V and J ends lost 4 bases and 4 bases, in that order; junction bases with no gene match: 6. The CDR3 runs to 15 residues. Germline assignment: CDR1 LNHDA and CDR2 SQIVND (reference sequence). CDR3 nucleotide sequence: TGTGCCAGTAGTACACAGGGGGCGGGAGCAGATACGCAGTATTTT. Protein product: CASSTQGAGADTQYF.

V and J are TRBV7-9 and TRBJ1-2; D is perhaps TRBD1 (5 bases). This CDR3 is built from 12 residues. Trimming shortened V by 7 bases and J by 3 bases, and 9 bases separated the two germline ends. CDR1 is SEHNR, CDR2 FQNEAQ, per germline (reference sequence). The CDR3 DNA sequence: TGTGCCAGCAACCAGGGTCACTATGGCTACACCTTC. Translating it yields CASNQGHYGYTF.